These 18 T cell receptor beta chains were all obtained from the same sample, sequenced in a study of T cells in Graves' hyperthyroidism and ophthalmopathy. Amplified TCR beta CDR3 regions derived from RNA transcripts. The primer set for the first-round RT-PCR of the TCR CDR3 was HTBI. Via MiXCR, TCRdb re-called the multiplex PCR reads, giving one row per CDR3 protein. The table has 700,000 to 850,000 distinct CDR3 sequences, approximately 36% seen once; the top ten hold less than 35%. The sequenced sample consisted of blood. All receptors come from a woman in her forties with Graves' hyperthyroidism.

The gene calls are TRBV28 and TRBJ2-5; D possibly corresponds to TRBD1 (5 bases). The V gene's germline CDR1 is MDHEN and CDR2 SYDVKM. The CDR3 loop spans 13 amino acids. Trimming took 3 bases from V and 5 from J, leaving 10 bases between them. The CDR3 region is CASSLPGYETQYF. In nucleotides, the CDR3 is TGTGCCAGCAGTTTGCCAGGGTACGAGACCCAGTACTTC.

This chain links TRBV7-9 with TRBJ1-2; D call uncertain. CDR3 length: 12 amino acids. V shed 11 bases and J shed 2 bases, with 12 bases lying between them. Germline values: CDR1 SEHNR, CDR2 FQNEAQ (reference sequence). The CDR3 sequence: CAAQTANYGYTF. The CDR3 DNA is TGTGCCGCCCAGACGGCAAACTATGGCTACACCTTC.

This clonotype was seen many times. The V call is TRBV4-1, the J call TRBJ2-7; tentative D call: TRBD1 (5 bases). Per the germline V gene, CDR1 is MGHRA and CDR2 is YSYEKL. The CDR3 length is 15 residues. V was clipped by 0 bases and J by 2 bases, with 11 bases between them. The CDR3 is CASSQERTGPYEQYF. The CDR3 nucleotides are TGCGCCAGCAGCCAAGAAAGAACAGGTCCCTACGAGCAGTACTTC.

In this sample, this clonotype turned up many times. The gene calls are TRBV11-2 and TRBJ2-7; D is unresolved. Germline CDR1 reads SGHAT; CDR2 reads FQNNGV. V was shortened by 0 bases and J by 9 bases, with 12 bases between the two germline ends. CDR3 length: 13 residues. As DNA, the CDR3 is TGTGCCAGCAGCTTAGATTCCCGTCGTGGGCAGTACTTC. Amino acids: CASSLDSRRGQYF.

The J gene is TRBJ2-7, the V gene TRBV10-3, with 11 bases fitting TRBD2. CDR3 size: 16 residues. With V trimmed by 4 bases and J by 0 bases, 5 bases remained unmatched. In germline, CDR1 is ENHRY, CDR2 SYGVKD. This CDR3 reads CAISGTSGWYSYEQYF. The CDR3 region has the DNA TGTGCCATCAGTGGGACTAGCGGGTGGTACTCCTACGAGCAGTACTTC.

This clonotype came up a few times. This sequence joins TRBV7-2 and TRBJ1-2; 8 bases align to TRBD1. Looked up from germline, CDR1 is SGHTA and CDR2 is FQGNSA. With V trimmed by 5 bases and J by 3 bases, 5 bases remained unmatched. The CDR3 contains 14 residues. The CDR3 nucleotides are TGTGCCAGCAGCACCCGACAGGGGTACTATGGCTACACCTTC. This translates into CASSTRQGYYGYTF. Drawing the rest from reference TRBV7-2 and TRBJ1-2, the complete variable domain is GAGVSQSPSNKVTEKGKDVELRCDPISGHTALYWYRQSLGQGLEFLIYFQGNSAPDKSGLPSDRFSAERTGGSVSTLTIQRTQQEDSAVYLCASSTRQGYYGYTFGSGTRLTVV.

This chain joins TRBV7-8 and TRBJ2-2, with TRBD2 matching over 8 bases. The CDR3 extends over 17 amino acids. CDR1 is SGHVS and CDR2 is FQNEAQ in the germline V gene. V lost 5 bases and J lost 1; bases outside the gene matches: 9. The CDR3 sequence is CASSPDPLAGNTGELFF. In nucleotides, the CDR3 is TGTGCCAGCAGCCCGGATCCCCTAGCGGGGAACACCGGGGAGCTGTTTTTT.

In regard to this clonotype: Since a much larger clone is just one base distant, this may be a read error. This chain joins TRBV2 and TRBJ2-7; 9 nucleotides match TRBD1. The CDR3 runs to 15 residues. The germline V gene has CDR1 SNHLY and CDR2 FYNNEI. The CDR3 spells CPSKRPGTGSYEQYF. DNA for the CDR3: TGTCCCAGCAAGCGCCCCGGGACAGGGTCCTACGAGCAGTACTTC.

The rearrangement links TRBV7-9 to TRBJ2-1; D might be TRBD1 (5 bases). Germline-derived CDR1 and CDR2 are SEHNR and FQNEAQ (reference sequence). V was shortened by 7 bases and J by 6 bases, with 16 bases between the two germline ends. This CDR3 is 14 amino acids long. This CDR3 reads CASTSVGLGNEQFF. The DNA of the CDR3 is TGTGCCAGCACCTCCGTGGGGCTCGGCAATGAGCAGTTCTTC.

CDR3: CASSLLRTGELFF. CDR3 DNA: TGTGCCAGCAGCTTGTTACGCACCGGGGAGCTGTTTTTT. The chain joins TRBV7-8 to TRBJ2-2; no firm D call. Between the trimmed V and J ends, which lost 3 bases and 4 bases, there was a span of 6 bases. There are 13 residues in the CDR3. Germline-derived CDR1 and CDR2 are SGHVS and FQNEAQ.

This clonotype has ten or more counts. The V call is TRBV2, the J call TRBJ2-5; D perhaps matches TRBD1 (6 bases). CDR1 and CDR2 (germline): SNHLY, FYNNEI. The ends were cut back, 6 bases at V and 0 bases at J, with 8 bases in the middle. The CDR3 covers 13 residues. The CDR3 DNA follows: TGTGCCAGCAGCACAGGGTACCAAGAGACCCAGTACTTC. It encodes CASSTGYQETQYF. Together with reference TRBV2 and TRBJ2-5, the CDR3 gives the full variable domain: EPEVTQTPSHQVTQMGQEVILRCVPISNHLYFYWYRQILGQKVEFLVSFYNNEISEKSEIFDDQFSVERPDGSNFTLKIRSTKLEDSAMYFCASSTGYQETQYFGPGTRLLVL.

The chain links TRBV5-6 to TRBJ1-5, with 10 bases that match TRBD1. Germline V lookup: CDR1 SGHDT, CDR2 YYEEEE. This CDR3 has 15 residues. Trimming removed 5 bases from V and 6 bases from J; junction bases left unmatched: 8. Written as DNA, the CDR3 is TGTGCCAGCAGACTGGACAGGGGGGGCAGTCAGCCCCAGCATTTT. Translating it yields CASRLDRGGSQPQHF.

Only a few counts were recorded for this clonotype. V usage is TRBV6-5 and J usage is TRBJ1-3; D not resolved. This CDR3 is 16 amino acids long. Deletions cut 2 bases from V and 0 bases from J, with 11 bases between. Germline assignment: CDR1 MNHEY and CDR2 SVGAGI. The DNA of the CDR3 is TGTGCCAGCAGTTACGCAAAGACACTCTCTGGAAACACCATATATTTT. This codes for CASSYAKTLSGNTIYF.

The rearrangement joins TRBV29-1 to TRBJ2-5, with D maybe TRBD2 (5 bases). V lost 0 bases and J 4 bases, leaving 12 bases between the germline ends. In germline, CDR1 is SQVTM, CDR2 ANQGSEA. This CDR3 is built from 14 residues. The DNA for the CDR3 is TGCAGCGTTGAAGATTGGGGAGTCGGAGAGACCCAGTACTTC. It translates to CSVEDWGVGETQYF. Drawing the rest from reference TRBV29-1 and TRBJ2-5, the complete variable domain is SAVISQKPSRDICQRGTSLTIQCQVDSQVTMMFWYRQQPGQSLTLIATANQGSEATYESGFVIDKFPISRPNLTFSTLTVSNMSPEDSSIYLCSVEDWGVGETQYFGPGTRLLVL.

CDR3 in DNA: TGTGCCAGCGCACAACTAGGGGGGAACACTGAAGCTTTCTTT. This sequence encodes CASAQLGGNTEAFF. The chain uses TRBV6-2 or TRBV6-3 and TRBJ1-1; perhaps TRBD1 as D (6 bases). Germline assignment: CDR1 MNHEY and CDR2 SVGEGT. The CDR3 spans 14 residues. The V gene lost 8 bases and the J gene lost 1 base, with 14 bases spanning the gap.

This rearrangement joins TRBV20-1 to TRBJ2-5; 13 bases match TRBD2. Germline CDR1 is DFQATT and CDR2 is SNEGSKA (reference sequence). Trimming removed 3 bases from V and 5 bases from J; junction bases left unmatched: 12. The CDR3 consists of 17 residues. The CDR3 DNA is TGCAGTGCTAGGCTGAGGACTAGCGGGAGCCACCGGGAGACCCAGTACTTC. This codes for CSARLRTSGSHRETQYF.

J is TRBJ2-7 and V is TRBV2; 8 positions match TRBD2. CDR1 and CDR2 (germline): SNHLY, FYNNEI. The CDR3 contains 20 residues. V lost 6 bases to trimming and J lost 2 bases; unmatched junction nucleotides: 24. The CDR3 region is CASSSTRGLAGERRAYEQYF. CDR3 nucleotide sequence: TGTGCCAGCAGCTCGACGCGGGGGCTAGCGGGCGAAAGGAGGGCCTACGAGCAGTACTTC.

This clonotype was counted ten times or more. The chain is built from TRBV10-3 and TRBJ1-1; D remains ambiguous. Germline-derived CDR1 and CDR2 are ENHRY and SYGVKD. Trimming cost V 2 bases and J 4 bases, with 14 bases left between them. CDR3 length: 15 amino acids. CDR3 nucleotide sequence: TGTGCCATCAGTGAGAAAGGCTGGGAGAGCACTGAAGCTTTCTTT. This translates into CAISEKGWESTEAFF.